These 8 T cell receptor beta chains were all obtained from the same sample, sequenced in a study of identical twins. In TCRdb, the 5' RACE reads were re-called with MiXCR into one record per CDR3 protein. The sample carries a few hundred thousand distinct CDR3 sequences, about 8.3% recorded once. Another study also made use of these data, one on yellow fever vaccine responses in identical twins.

Sequencing used CD8+ T cells sorted from blood. These receptors were obtained from a young woman in good health.

In the case of this clonotype: A much larger clone sits a single nucleotide away, making a read error possible. Written as DNA, the CDR3 is TGTGCCAGCAGTTTTCGGCTCCCTGAGGAGGCCGGGGAGCTGTTTTTT. As protein: CASSFRLPEEAGELFF. The V call is TRBV12-3 or TRBV12-4, the J call TRBJ2-2; D may be TRBD2 (5 bases). V lost 3 bases, J lost 6 bases, and 17 bases lay in between. The CDR3 consists of 16 residues.

This clonotype has at least ten counts. V gene TRBV2 combines with J gene TRBJ2-1; 12 bases map to TRBD2. The CDR3 length is 16 residues. The germline gives CDR1 SNHLY, CDR2 FYNNEI. V shed 6 bases and J 7 bases; nucleotides not matched to a gene: 10. The CDR3 sequence is CASSESSGGDYNEQFF. The DNA for the CDR3 is TGTGCCAGCAGCGAGTCTAGCGGGGGGGACTATAATGAGCAGTTCTTC.

This clonotype was counted at least ten times. V gene TRBV12-3 or TRBV12-4 combines with J gene TRBJ2-5; maybe TRBD2 (5 bases). V dropped 3 bases and J dropped 5 bases, with 13 bases sitting between them. The CDR3 consists of 14 residues. CDR3 residues: CASSFPGIQETQYF. CDR3 nucleotides: TGTGCCAGCAGTTTTCCGGGGATACAGGAGACCCAGTACTTC.

The chain combines TRBV27 with TRBJ2-7; the match to TRBD2 covers 9 bases. This CDR3 contains 16 residues. CDR1 and CDR2 (germline): MNHEY, SMNVEV (reference sequence). Trimming took 5 bases from V and 5 from J; bases not matched to a gene: 13. The CDR3 sequence is CASSTPAGGPGNEQYF. The DNA for the CDR3 is TGTGCCAGCAGTACCCCCGCGGGGGGGCCCGGGAACGAGCAGTACTTC.

In this sample, this clonotype turned up many times. The V gene is TRBV24-1, the J gene TRBJ2-5, with TRBD1 as a possible D gene (7 bases). Between the trimmed V and J ends, which lost 7 bases and 5 bases, there was a span of 13 bases. The germline gives CDR1 KGHDR, CDR2 SFDVKD. The CDR3 extends over 13 amino acids. As DNA, the CDR3 is TGTGCCACCAGAGCGACAGGGAGGGAGACCCAGTACTTC. This translates into CATRATGRETQYF.

This chain joins TRBV4-2 and TRBJ2-7; D unresolved. This CDR3 spans 13 amino acids. CDR1 and CDR2 (germline): LGHNA, YNFKEQ. Trimming removed 3 bases from V and 5 bases from J, with 11 bases in between. The CDR3 DNA reads as TGTGCCAGCAGCCACCCGTGGCAGGACGAGCAGTACTTC. Translated, it gives CASSHPWQDEQYF.

The chain links TRBV29-1 to TRBJ2-3, with no clear D. Trimming took off 0 bases at V and 0 bases at J, with 7 bases between the two ends. The CDR3 covers 14 residues. CDR1 is SQVTM and CDR2 is ANQGSEA in the germline V gene. The CDR3 sequence is CSVEDLGSTDTQYF. CDR3 nucleotides: TGCAGCGTTGAAGATCTGGGGAGCACAGATACGCAGTATTTT.

The table lists this clonotype with many counts. The chain has TRBV7-8 and TRBJ1-5, with D perhaps TRBD1 (5 bases). V lost 0 bases, J lost 7 bases, and 16 bases lay in between. The CDR3 is 16 residues long. Looked up from germline, CDR1 is SGHVS and CDR2 is FQNEAQ. The CDR3 protein is CASSLARTRSEQPQHF. DNA of the CDR3: TGTGCCAGCAGCTTAGCGAGGACACGGTCAGAACAGCCCCAGCATTTT.